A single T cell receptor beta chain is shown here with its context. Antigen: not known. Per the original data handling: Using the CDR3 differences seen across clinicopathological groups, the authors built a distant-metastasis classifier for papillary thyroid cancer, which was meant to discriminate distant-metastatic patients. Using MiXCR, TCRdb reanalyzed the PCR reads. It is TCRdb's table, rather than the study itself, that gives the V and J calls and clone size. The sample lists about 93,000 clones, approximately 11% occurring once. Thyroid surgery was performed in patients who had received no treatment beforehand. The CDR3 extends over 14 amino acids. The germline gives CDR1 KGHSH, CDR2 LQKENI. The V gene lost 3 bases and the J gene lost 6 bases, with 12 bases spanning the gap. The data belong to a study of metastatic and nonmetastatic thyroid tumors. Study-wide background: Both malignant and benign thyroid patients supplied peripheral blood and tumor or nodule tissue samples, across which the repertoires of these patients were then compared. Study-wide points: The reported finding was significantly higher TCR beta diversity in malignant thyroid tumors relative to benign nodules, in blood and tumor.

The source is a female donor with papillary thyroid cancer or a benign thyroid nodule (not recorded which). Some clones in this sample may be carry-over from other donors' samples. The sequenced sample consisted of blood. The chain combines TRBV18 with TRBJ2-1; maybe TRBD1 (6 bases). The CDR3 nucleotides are TGTGCCAGCTCACCTTCCCGGACAGCCAATGAGCAGTTCTTC. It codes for CASSPSRTANEQFF. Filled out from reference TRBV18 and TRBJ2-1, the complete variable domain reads NAGVMQNPRHLVRRRGQEARLRCSPMKGHSHVYWYRQLPEEGLKFMVYLQKENIIDESGMPKERFSAEFPKEGPSILRIQQVVRGDSAAYFCASSPSRTANEQFFGPGTRLTVL.